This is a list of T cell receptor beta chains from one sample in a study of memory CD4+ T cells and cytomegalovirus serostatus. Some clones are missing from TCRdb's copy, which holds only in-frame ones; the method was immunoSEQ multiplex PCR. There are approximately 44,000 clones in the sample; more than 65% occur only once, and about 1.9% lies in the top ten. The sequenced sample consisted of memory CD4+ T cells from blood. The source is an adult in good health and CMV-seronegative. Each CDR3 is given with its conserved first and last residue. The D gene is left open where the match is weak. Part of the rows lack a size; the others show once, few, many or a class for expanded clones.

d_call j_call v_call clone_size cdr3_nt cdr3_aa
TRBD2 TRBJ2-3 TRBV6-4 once TGTGCCAGCAGTAGCGGGGGGGAGACAGATACGCAGTATTTT CASSSGGETDTQYF
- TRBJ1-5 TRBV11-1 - TGTGCCAGCAGCTTAGGCCGAACTTGGCCCCAGCATTTT CASSLGRTWPQHF
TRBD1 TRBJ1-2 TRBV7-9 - TGTGCCAGCAGCCCAACAGGGGACGGTGGCTACACCTTC CASSPTGDGGYTF
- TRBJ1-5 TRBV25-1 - TGTGCCAGCTCCGAGGGCAATCAGCCCCAGCATTTT CASSEGNQPQHF
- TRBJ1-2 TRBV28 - TGTGCCAGCAGTTTATTGGCCCGGGGAGGGGGTATCTATGGCTACACCTTC CASSLLARGGGIYGYTF
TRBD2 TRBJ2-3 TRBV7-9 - TGTGCCAGCAGTAGCGGGGCTCTGGATACGCAGTATTTT CASSSGALDTQYF
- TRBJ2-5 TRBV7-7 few TGTGCTAGCAGCCCCCCTAACCCCAGCGTAGAGACCCAGTACTTC CASSPPNPSVETQYF
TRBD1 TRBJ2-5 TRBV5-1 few TGCGCCAGCAGCTTAGACAGGGGGCGCCGAGAGACCCAGTACTTC CASSLDRGRRETQYF
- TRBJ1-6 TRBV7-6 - TGTGCCAGCAGCTTAGGAGGGGGGGGCGCCTATAATTCACCCCTCCACTTT CASSLGGGGAYNSPLHF
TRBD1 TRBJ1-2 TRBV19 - TGTGCCAGTCAAACAGGGGGCCGGGCTCATGGCTACACCTTC CASQTGGRAHGYTF
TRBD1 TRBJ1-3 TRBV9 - TGTGCCAGCAGCGTCGGGACAGGGAAATCTGGAAACACCATATATTTT CASSVGTGKSGNTIYF
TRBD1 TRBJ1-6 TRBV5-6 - TGTGCCAGCAGCCATCGGACAGGGGAAGGTTCACCCCTCCACTTT CASSHRTGEGSPLHF
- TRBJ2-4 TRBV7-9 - TGTGCCAGCAGTCCCTCGGCCGGAAACATTCAGTACTTC CASSPSAGNIQYF
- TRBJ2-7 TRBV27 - TGTGCCAGCAGTTTATCGCTGCACGGAGGGGACGAGCAGTACTTC CASSLSLHGGDEQYF
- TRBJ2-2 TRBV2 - TGTGCCAGCAGTGGGGGTACGAACACCGGGGAGCTGTTTTTT CASSGGTNTGELFF
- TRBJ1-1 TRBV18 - TGTGCCAGCTCCCGGGACAAGAACACTGAAGCTTTCTTT CASSRDKNTEAFF
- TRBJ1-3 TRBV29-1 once TGCAGCGTTGGAGCTAGCTCTGGAAACACCATATATTTT CSVGASSGNTIYF
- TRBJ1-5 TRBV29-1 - TGCAGCGTTGGGTGGGACTTCAATCAGCCCCAGCATTTT CSVGWDFNQPQHF
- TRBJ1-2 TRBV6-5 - TGTGCCAGCAGTTCTGGGGGTGGGTATGGCTACACCTTC CASSSGGGYGYTF
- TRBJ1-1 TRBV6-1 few TGTGCCAGCAGTGCCCAGAGACGTATGGAAGCTTTCTTT CASSAQRRMEAFF
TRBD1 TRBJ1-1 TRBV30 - TGTGCCTCAGGGGGCACTGAAGCTTTCTTT CASGGTEAFF
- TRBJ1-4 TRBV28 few TGTGCCAGCAGTTTCTCGGACAGTAATGAAAAACTGTTTTTT CASSFSDSNEKLFF
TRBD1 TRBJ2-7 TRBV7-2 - TGTGCCAGCAGCGTCGACAGGGGGTACTACGAGCAGTACTTC CASSVDRGYYEQYF
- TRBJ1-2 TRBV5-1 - TGCGCCAGCAGCCTCCTTTCTAACTATGGCTACACCTTC CASSLLSNYGYTF
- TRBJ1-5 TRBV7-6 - TGTGCCAGCAGCTTGGGGACGGATAGCAATCAGCCCCAGCATTTT CASSLGTDSNQPQHF
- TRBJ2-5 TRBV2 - TGTGCCAGCAGTGAAGGTCGGGCGGGGGCTGGAGGAGAGACCCAGTACTTC CASSEGRAGAGGETQYF
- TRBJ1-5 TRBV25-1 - TGTGCCAGCAGTGAAGGGGACGTTAGCAATCAGCCCCAGCATTTT CASSEGDVSNQPQHF
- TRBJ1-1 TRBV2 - TGTGCCAGCAGACAGGGTGCCACTGAAGCTTTCTTT CASRQGATEAFF
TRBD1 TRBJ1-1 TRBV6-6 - TGTGCCAGCAGTTTGACAGGGGATGACACTGAAGCTTTCTTT CASSLTGDDTEAFF
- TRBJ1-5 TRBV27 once TGTGCCAGCAGTCGTCGTGTCAATCAGCCCCAGCATTTT CASSRRVNQPQHF
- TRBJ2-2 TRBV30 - TGTGCCTGGAGTGTACGGAAGGTCACCGGGGAGCTGTTTTTT CAWSVRKVTGELFF
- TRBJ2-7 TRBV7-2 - TGTGCCAGCAGCTTAGAACAAGGAGCGGCCTACGAGCAGTACTTC CASSLEQGAAYEQYF
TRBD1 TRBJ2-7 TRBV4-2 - TGTGCCAGCAGCCAGCCGACAGGGGAATCCTACGAGCAGTACTTC CASSQPTGESYEQYF
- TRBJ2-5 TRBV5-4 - TGTGCCAGCAGCTTGGGCGGTACGGAGGGGGGCCTTCGGGAGACCCAGTACTTC CASSLGGTEGGLRETQYF
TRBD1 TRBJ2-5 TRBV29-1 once TGCAGCGTTGGTAGTGTGACAGGGAGAGAGACCCAGTACTTC CSVGSVTGRETQYF
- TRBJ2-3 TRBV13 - TGTGCCAGCAGCTTAGTAACAGGGAAGGGCACAGATACGCAGTATTTT CASSLVTGKGTDTQYF
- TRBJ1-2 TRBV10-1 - TGCGCCAGCAGTGAGGGTGCTGGCTACACCTTC CASSEGAGYTF
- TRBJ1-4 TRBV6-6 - TGTGCCAGCAGCCCCTCCAGGACATTCCATAATGAAAAACTGTTTTTT CASSPSRTFHNEKLFF
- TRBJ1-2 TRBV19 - TGTGCCAGTAGTATAAAGGCCGGGCCGAATGGCTACACCTTC CASSIKAGPNGYTF
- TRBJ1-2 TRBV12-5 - TGTGCTAGTGGTTTGGCTACCCGGGACTTCTATTCCGGGCATGGCTACACCTTC CASGLATRDFYSGHGYTF